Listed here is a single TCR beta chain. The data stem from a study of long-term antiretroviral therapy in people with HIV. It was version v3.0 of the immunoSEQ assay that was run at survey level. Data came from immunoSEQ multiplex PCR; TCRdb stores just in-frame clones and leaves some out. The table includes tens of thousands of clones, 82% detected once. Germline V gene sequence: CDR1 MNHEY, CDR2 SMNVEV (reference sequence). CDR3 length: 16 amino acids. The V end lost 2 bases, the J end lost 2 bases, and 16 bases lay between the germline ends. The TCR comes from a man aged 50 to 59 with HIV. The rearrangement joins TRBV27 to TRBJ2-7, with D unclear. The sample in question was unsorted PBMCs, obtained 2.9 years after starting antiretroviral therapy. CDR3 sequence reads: CASSLSQDVRTYEQYF. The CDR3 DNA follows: TGTGCCAGCAGTTTAAGCCAGGATGTTAGGACCTACGAGCAGTACTTC.